What follows is one TCR beta chain and its context. TCRdb reanalysed the reads using MiXCR and keeps one entry per CDR3 protein. Of 500,000 or so distinct CDR3 sequences in the sample, approximately 15% were seen once. This entry is derived from a study of T cell repertoires in cytomegalovirus infection. The V gene lost 2 bases and the J gene lost 5 bases, with 16 bases spanning the gap. CDR1 and CDR2 from the germline V gene are SGHTS and YDEGEE. This CDR3 is 15 amino acids long. The receptor was derived from a human donor in good health (CMV status not recorded). Some clones in this sample may be carry-over from other donors' samples. The rearrangement uses TRBV5-8 and TRBJ1-1, with D unresolved. The specimen sequenced was CD8+ T cells from PBMCs. The CDR3, as DNA: TGTGCCAGCAGCTTACCCGGGCAGCTGTGGACTGAAGCTTTCTTT. This translates into CASSLPGQLWTEAFF.